Sequencing of this TCR beta chain was carried out in a study of CD8 T cells in ankylosing spondylitis. Regarding this clonotype: Its antigen remains unidentified.

Generation of TCR beta libraries employed quantitative 5'-RACE incorporating molecular barcodes. TCRdb redid the calling of the 5' RACE reads with MiXCR, one entry per CDR3 protein. Of 300,000 to 400,000 distinct CDR3 sequences detected, roughly 22% appear once; the ten largest clones hold around 13%. Notes on the study in general: Earlier reports found some motif variants in synovial fluid and blood in reactive arthritis.

Germline trimming cut 4 bases from V and 3 bases from J; bases unmatched to any gene: 6. Germline loops: CDR1 MDHEN, CDR2 SYDVKM. There are 16 residues in the CDR3. Sequenced sample: blood, either unsorted or a sorted T cell fraction (not recorded which). This TCR derives from a male donor with ankylosing spondylitis or in good health (not recorded which). This sequence joins TRBV28 and TRBJ2-1; TRBD2 matches at 10 bases. The CDR3 DNA follows: TGTGCCAGCAGTTCCTGGAGCGGGGGGGTCTACAATGAGCAGTTCTTC. Translating it yields CASSSWSGGVYNEQFF.